This T cell receptor beta chain was obtained from a study of control samples from healthy donors and cancer patients (dated by TCRdb to 2020 to 2022). About this clone itself: The specificity of this receptor is unknown. Qualities for individual bases were not recorded, and no much larger clone is one base off.

To prepare the library, the immunoSEQ multiplex PCR assay was applied. TCRdb holds this immuneACCESS table with in-frame rearrangements only. Some clones are missing; in checked studies, unresolved V genes explain under half, and the rest has no known cause. A total of about 26,000 clones appear in this sample, approximately 78% of them only once. Of the sample, less than 30% is held by the ten largest clones. Including the terminal cysteine and phenylalanine, the CDR3 comprises 11 residues. The kept DNA is CDR3 alone, 33 bases in frame from the first base. The clonotype originates from a man aged 55 to 70 with colorectal cancer. The sequenced sample consisted of PBMCs. This receptor chain uses TRBV7-5 and TRBJ1-6. TRBV7-5 is a recognized pseudogene. The CDR3 protein sequence reads: CAKRDNSPLHF. The bases are TGTGCCAAGCGGGATAATTCACCCCTCCACTTT.